The 29 T cell receptor beta chains below were found in one sample sequenced in a study of cytomegalovirus exposure and HLA in healthy donors (dated by TCRdb to about 2017). Receptor libraries were prepared by the immunoSEQ multiplex PCR assay. The multiplex PCR relied on a mix of 60 forward primers for TCR Vbeta segments and 13 reverse primers for TCR Jbeta segments. TCRdb mirrors the immuneACCESS table, restricted to in-frame sequences. Some clones are absent from its copies; in checked studies, under half trace to an unresolved V gene, and the reason for the others is unknown. The table for this sample lists about 65,000 clones; 80% of them were counted only once. The biggest ten clones account for about 4.1% of the sample. Sequenced input: PBMCs. These receptors all stem from a young woman in good health and CMV-seronegative.

The chain carries TRBV2 and TRBJ2-5, with D perhaps TRBD2 (6 bases). This CDR3 spans 16 amino acids. Germline CDR1 and CDR2: SNHLY and FYNNEI. Trimming removed 3 bases at V and 5 bases at J, with 19 bases between. This CDR3 reads CASSEGRPQAGETQYF. The CDR3 DNA reads as TGTGCCAGCAGTGAGGGGCGACCTCAGGCGGGGGAGACCCAGTACTTC. Full variable domain (missing parts from reference TRBV2 and TRBJ2-5): EPEVTQTPSHQVTQMGQEVILRCVPISNHLYFYWYRQILGQKVEFLVSFYNNEISEKSEIFDDQFSVERPDGSNFTLKIRSTKLEDSAMYFCASSEGRPQAGETQYFGPGTRLLVL.

The rearrangement links TRBV6-5 to TRBJ1-2; TRBD1 agrees at 7 bases. There are 14 residues in the CDR3. The trim removed 0 bases at V and 6 bases at J, leaving 4 bases unmatched. CDR1 and CDR2 from the germline V gene are MNHEY and SVGAGI. CDR3 coding DNA: TGTGCCAGCAGTTACTCAGCCAGGGGGGATGGCTACACCTTC. Its protein product is CASSYSARGDGYTF.

The CDR3 protein is CASSYTGYGYTF. The DNA of the CDR3 is TGTGCCAGCAGTTACACGGGCTATGGCTACACCTTC. The rearrangement joins TRBV6-5 to TRBJ1-2; D unclear. CDR1 and CDR2 (germline): MNHEY, SVGAGI. The CDR3 runs to 12 residues. V lost 2 bases and J 4 bases, leaving 5 bases between the germline ends.

This clone was detected once. V gene TRBV6-1 combines with J gene TRBJ1-2, with D possibly TRBD1 on 5 matching bases. V was cut by 9 bases and J by 8 bases, with 22 bases left in between. CDR3 length: 14 amino acids. Germline values: CDR1 MNHNS, CDR2 SASEGT. The CDR3 DNA is TGTGCCAGTGGGTCAACAATCCCCAAGGGGGGCTACACCTTC. Translating gives CASGSTIPKGGYTF.

The chain links TRBV30 to TRBJ2-7; 8 bases are shared with TRBD1. Germline V gene lookup returns CDR1 GTSNPN and CDR2 SVGIG (reference sequence). V lost 5 bases, J lost 10 bases, and 13 bases stayed unmatched. The CDR3 has 13 amino acids. The CDR3 reads CAWATGGRAGQYF. The CDR3 DNA follows: TGTGCCTGGGCCACAGGGGGAAGGGCTGGTCAGTACTTC. The full variable domain, its missing parts supplied by reference TRBV30 and TRBJ2-7, is SQTIHQWPATLVQPVGSPLSLECTVEGTSNPNLYWYRQAAGRGLQLLFYSVGIGQISSEVPQNLSASRPQDRQFILSSKKLLLSDSGFYLCAWATGGRAGQYFGPGTRLTVT.

The count of this clone is one. This chain uses TRBV6-5 with TRBJ2-1; D remains ambiguous. The V gene lost 6 bases and the J gene lost 4 bases, with 10 bases spanning the gap. Per the germline V gene, CDR1 is MNHEY and CDR2 is SVGAGI. The CDR3 runs to 13 residues. CDR3 DNA: TGTGCCAGCAGCCCGTCCCCGTACAATGAGCAGTTCTTC. Amino acids: CASSPSPYNEQFF.

CDR3: CATGGRGGNQPQHF. DNA of the CDR3: TGTGCCACCGGAGGCAGGGGAGGCAATCAGCCCCAGCATTTT. The V call is TRBV7-8, the J call TRBJ1-5, with a possible D match to TRBD1 (6 bases). Germline-derived CDR1 and CDR2 are SGHVS and FQNEAQ. Trimming left V 10 bases short and J 2 bases short, with 15 bases between. This CDR3 is 14 amino acids long.

The chain joins TRBV29-1 to TRBJ2-2, with 10 bases matching TRBD1. This CDR3 contains 18 residues. V gave up 2 bases and J gave up 6 bases; unmatched junction bases: 15. CDR1 and CDR2 (germline): SQVTM, ANQGSEA. The CDR3: CSVEFVRGQGYFAGELFF. In DNA form, the CDR3 reads TGCAGCGTTGAATTCGTGAGGGGACAGGGGTATTTTGCCGGGGAGCTGTTTTTT.

The V and J genes are TRBV6-5 and TRBJ1-1, with TRBD1 matching 8 bases. J lost 4 bases, V lost 10 bases, and 11 bases had no gene match. CDR1 and CDR2 (germline): MNHEY, SVGAGI. This CDR3 comprises 14 residues. CDR3 loop: CATRTGIIGTEAFF. DNA of the CDR3: TGTGCCACCCGGACAGGGATAATCGGCACTGAAGCTTTCTTT.

The rearrangement links TRBV5-1 to TRBJ2-3; D perhaps matches TRBD1 (8 bases). Germline V gene data show CDR1 as SGHRS and CDR2 as YFSETQ. V lost 3 bases and J 4 bases, leaving 12 bases between the germline ends. The CDR3 sequence is 14 residues long. In DNA, the CDR3 is TGCGCCAGCAGCTCACAGGGGGGGGCAGATACGCAGTATTTT. This encodes CASSSQGGADTQYF.

The V call is TRBV6-5, the J call TRBJ1-1, with D maybe TRBD1 (5 bases). The CDR3 has 16 residues. Per the germline V gene, CDR1 is MNHEY and CDR2 is SVGAGI. The germline V and J ends were trimmed by 2 bases and 0 bases, with 13 bases remaining between them. This CDR3 is CASSYGGGRVNTEAFF. The CDR3 coding sequence is TGTGCCAGCAGTTACGGCGGCGGCAGGGTGAACACTGAAGCTTTCTTT.

V and J are TRBV6-5 and TRBJ1-2, with a possible D match to TRBD1 (6 bases). Trimming stripped 6 bases from V and 4 bases from J, with 15 bases between. This CDR3 is 14 amino acids long. In germline, CDR1 is MNHEY, CDR2 SVGAGI. The CDR3 nucleotides read TGTGCCAGCAGCTTTGCAGGGGCCGGCTATGGCTACACCTTC. It translates to CASSFAGAGYGYTF.

In its sample, this clone was seen once. The gene calls are TRBV7-2 and TRBJ1-5; 7 positions agree with TRBD1. With V trimmed by 4 bases and J by 0 bases, 3 bases remained unmatched. The CDR3 covers 15 residues. Per the germline V gene, CDR1 is SGHTA and CDR2 is FQGNSA. The CDR3 protein is CASSSTGYSNQPQHF. CDR3 sequence (DNA): TGTGCCAGCAGCTCGACAGGGTATAGCAATCAGCCCCAGCATTTT.

For this clone: The conserved phenylalanine or tryptophan is not found at the CDR3 terminus, so this likely reflects a read error. The rearrangement links TRBV25-1 to TRBJ1-5; 7 positions match TRBD1. This CDR3 has 14 residues. J gave up 4 bases and V 4 bases, and 4 bases lay outside the gene matches. CDR1 and CDR2 from the germline V gene are MGHDK and SYGVNS. The CDR3 sequence is CASSGPGQNQPQHV. The DNA for the CDR3 is TGTGCCAGCAGTGGACCGGGACAGAATCAGCCCCAGCATGTT.

This clone was counted between two and nine times. The V call is TRBV6-1, the J call TRBJ1-4, with TRBD1 matching over 7 bases. This CDR3 region has 15 residues. From germline, CDR1 is MNHNS and CDR2 SASEGT. The junction had 4 bases not matched to a gene; V was cut back by 6 bases and J by 0 bases. CDR3 region: CASRVGQATNEKLFF. CDR3 in DNA: TGTGCCAGCAGAGTCGGACAGGCAACTAATGAAAAACTGTTTTTT.

This clone was seen only a few times. The CDR3 protein is CASSPQRAGVNNEQFF. The CDR3 region has the DNA TGTGCCAGCAGCCCACAGCGGGCAGGAGTAAACAATGAGCAGTTCTTC. This sequence joins TRBV7-2 and TRBJ2-1, with a tentative D call TRBD2 (6 bases). CDR1 and CDR2 from the germline V gene are SGHTA and FQGNSA. This CDR3 contains 16 residues. The V and J ends lost 5 bases and 5 bases respectively, with 19 bases between them.

The rearrangement joins TRBV2 to TRBJ1-2; a weak D match, TRBD1 (6 bases). This CDR3 is built from 17 residues. Deletions cut 8 bases from V and 3 bases from J, with 25 bases between. Germline V gene data show CDR1 as SNHLY and CDR2 as FYNNEI. The CDR3 is CASPGTRGIRVDYGYTF. The CDR3 DNA sequence: TGTGCCAGCCCTGGGACTAGGGGGATAAGGGTTGACTATGGCTACACCTTC.

This chain links TRBV6-1 with TRBJ1-4; unclear D gene. The CDR3 runs to 14 residues. The germline gives CDR1 MNHNS, CDR2 SASEGT. Trimming took 4 bases from V and 8 from J, leaving 14 bases between them. The chain's CDR3 is CASSVHHEFEKLFF. As DNA, the CDR3 is TGTGCCAGCAGTGTCCACCACGAGTTCGAAAAACTGTTTTTT.

V and J are TRBV7-9 and TRBJ2-7; 7 bases are shared with TRBD1. The germline CDR1 and CDR2 sequences are SEHNR and FQNEAQ (reference sequence). This CDR3 spans 15 amino acids. V trimming: 4 bases; J trimming: 2 bases; junction bases outside the gene matches: 8. The CDR3 reads CASSSEGAAAYEQYF. CDR3 DNA: TGTGCCAGCAGCTCCGAGGGGGCGGCAGCCTACGAGCAGTACTTC.

This chain joins TRBV19 and TRBJ2-6; no definite D call. Germline V gene lookup returns CDR1 LNHDA and CDR2 SQIVND (reference sequence). This CDR3 comprises 11 residues. Here the CDR3 DNA reads TGTGCAGCGTCCGGGGCCAACGTCCTGACTTTC. Translating it yields CAASGANVLTF. The full variable domain, in which reference TRBV19 and TRBJ2-6 provide the parts outside the CDR3, is DGGITQSPKYLFRKEGQNVTLSCEQNLNHDAMYWYRQDPGQGLRLIYYSQIVNDFQKGDIAEGYSVSREKKESFPLTVTSAQKNPTAFYLCAASGANVLTFGAGSRLTVL.

The chain links TRBV5-1 to TRBJ2-7, with D uncertain. CDR1 SGHRS and CDR2 YFSETQ come from the germline V gene. The V end lost 1 base, the J end lost 0 bases, and 8 bases lay between the germline ends. The CDR3 spans 14 residues. CDR3 DNA: TGCGCCAGCAGCTTGACCAGTACCTCCTACGAGCAGTACTTC. Its translation: CASSLTSTSYEQYF.

This clone occurred once. This rearrangement joins TRBV4-1 to TRBJ1-4; D not certain. Germline lookup yields CDR1 MGHRA and CDR2 YSYEKL. V was shortened by 1 base and J by 0 bases, with 6 bases between the two germline ends. This CDR3 is built from 15 residues. The CDR3 protein is CASSQAGATNEKLFF. CDR3 DNA sequence: TGCGCCAGCAGCCAAGCCGGGGCAACTAATGAAAAACTGTTTTTT.

The CDR3, as DNA: TGCAGTGCGAGACAGGGTTCCGAGCAGTACTTC. Protein sequence: CSARQGSEQYF. The rearrangement links TRBV20-1 to TRBJ2-7; 7 nucleotides match TRBD1. V lost 6 bases, J lost 6 bases, and 5 bases stayed unmatched. The CDR3 contains 11 residues. CDR1 and CDR2 (germline): DFQATT, SNEGSKA (reference sequence).

The gene calls are TRBV4-1 and TRBJ2-1; 8 bases line up with TRBD2. V shed 1 base and J 0 bases; nucleotides not matched to a gene: 2. From germline, CDR1 is MGHRA and CDR2 YSYEKL. The CDR3 extends over 16 amino acids. The CDR3 spells CASSQAGRVSYNEQFF. For the CDR3, the DNA is TGCGCCAGCAGCCAAGCCGGGAGGGTCTCCTACAATGAGCAGTTCTTC.

The gene calls are TRBV5-8 and TRBJ2-5; 7 nucleotides align to TRBD1. J was trimmed by 5 bases and V by 8 bases; bases with no gene match: 3. Germline CDR1 and CDR2: SGHTS and YDEGEE. The length of the CDR3 is 11 residues. The CDR3 DNA is TGTGCCAGGTACAGGGGTGAGACCCAGTACTTC. Translation gives CARYRGETQYF.

The chain recombines TRBV25-1 with TRBJ2-7; D ambiguous. The germline V gene encodes CDR1 MGHDK and CDR2 SYGVNS. V was trimmed by 3 bases and J by 2 bases, leaving 14 bases between them. This CDR3 has 15 amino acids. This CDR3 reads CASSDRDTFAYEQYF. DNA of the CDR3: TGTGCCAGCAGTGACCGAGACACCTTTGCCTACGAGCAGTACTTC.

This clone was found a few times. The V and J genes are TRBV5-1 and TRBJ2-1; maybe TRBD2 (5 bases). The CDR3 covers 14 residues. Germline V gives CDR1 SGHRS, CDR2 YFSETQ. V was clipped by 6 bases and J by 4 bases, with 14 bases between them. The CDR3, as DNA: TGCGCCAGCACACCGGGAACGGCGTACAATGAGCAGTTCTTC. Amino acids: CASTPGTAYNEQFF. Full variable domain (outside the CDR3, taken from reference TRBV5-1 and TRBJ2-1): KAGVTQTPRYLIKTRGQQVTLSCSPISGHRSVSWYQQTPGQGLQFLFEYFSETQRNKGNFPGRFSGRQFSNSRSEMNVSTLELGDSALYLCASTPGTAYNEQFFGPGTRLTVL.

The V and J genes are TRBV7-9 and TRBJ2-5; 10 bases map to TRBD1. In germline, CDR1 is SEHNR, CDR2 FQNEAQ (reference sequence). V shed 5 bases, J shed 5 bases, and the junction held 5 bases outside the gene matches. This CDR3 contains 14 residues. CDR3 protein: CASSLGQGKETQYF. In DNA form, the CDR3 reads TGTGCCAGCAGCCTGGGACAGGGGAAGGAGACCCAGTACTTC.

The CDR3 bases are TGTGCCAGCAGCGTAGGAACAGTGAACACCGGGGAGCTGTTTTTT. Protein: CASSVGTVNTGELFF. The gene calls are TRBV9 and TRBJ2-2; D not certain. Looked up from germline, CDR1 is SGDLS and CDR2 is YYNGEE. This CDR3 has 15 amino acids. The V end was cut by 0 bases, the J end by 1 base, with 7 bases between.